This TCR beta chain was retrieved from a study of blood T cell repertoires in COVID-19 (dated by TCRdb to 2018 to 2021). Context from the whole study: The collaborator samples originated in the United States, Italy and Spain and spanned the acute and convalescent phases of COVID-19. The prospective study material was composed of cDNA or gDNA derived from T cells, B-cell-depleted T cells, or PBMCs. The dataset comprised deeply sampled blood TCRbeta repertoires from subjects exposed to, actively infected with, or recovered from COVID-19. The repertoires were released in a freely available public database meant as a resource for research on the immune response to SARS-CoV-2. Samples were obtained from the ongoing ImmuneRACE study (first 160 participants) and from 1,254 subjects provided by 6 global collaborators. Nearly every sample came with metadata listing a de-identified subject ID, COVID-19 status, age in years and sex. Where available, HLA class I and class II types were obtained from metadata supplied by the sample provider rather than from assay-based typing.

Details on this clone: The antigen it recognizes is unknown. No base-level quality is on record; no much larger clone is a single base apart.

The immunoSEQ Assay, a bias-controlled multiplex PCR, was used to amplify TCRbeta CDR3 regions from genomic DNA. The authors' analysis ran thus. The number of nucleated cells in each sample was estimated by amplification of reference gene primers within the assay. Sequence reads were collapsed and filtered to measure the absolute abundance of every unique TCRbeta CDR3 rearrangement. For each sample, productive Simpson clonality was calculated as the square root of Simpson's diversity index across productive rearrangements. TCRdb holds this immuneACCESS table with in-frame rearrangements only. Some clones are missing; in checked studies, unresolved V genes explain under half, and the rest has no known cause. The V and J calls and clone size were taken over from that table, and D and trimming were inferred from the DNA. The sample yields about 120,000 clones; roughly 88% were counted once. 0.88% of the sample goes to the ten largest clones.

Study-wide conclusions, independent of this receptor: Clinical and demographic metadata were provided uncurated, with the amount varying by source and participant.

Collaborating institutions collected whole blood in K2EDTA tubes following their own protocols. For TCRbeta analysis, collaborators shipped samples in one of three forms: frozen whole blood, isolated PBMCs, or DNA extracted from either of those sample types. The CDR3 spans 15 residues, from the cysteine through the phenylalanine. The retained sequence is limited to the CDR3, 45 bases, with the frame set at the first base. The germline ends are 15 bases apart after V is trimmed by 5 bases and J by 0 bases. The CDR1 and CDR2 encoded by the germline V gene are SGHRS and YFSETQ. Rearrangement joined TRBV5-1 to TRBJ2-7; no D gene can be assigned with confidence. Sequenced input: peripheral blood. This receptor was identified in a woman aged 45-59 years with active or convalescent COVID-19. The CDR3 here reads CASSSNPAVSYEQYF. The DNA sequence is given as TGCGCCAGCAGTTCCAACCCTGCAGTCTCCTACGAGCAGTACTTC.